This entry is about one T cell receptor beta chain. The sample comes from a study of blood T cell repertoires in COVID-19. Study-level background: The samples span acute and convalescent COVID-19 from the United States, Italy and Spain. T cells, B-cell-depleted T cells, or PBMCs provided the cDNA or gDNA that served as material.

CDR1 and CDR2 (germline): LGHDT, YNNKEL (reference sequence). This CDR3 contains 15 residues. Germline trimming cut 4 bases from V and 5 bases from J; bases unmatched to any gene: 4. Original methodology: Amplification of reference gene primers was used by the study to estimate nucleated cell counts. The method was immunoSEQ multiplex PCR; TCRdb's version includes in-frame clones alone and lacks a portion of them. That table supplies the V and J calls and clone size; D and trimming were determined from the DNA. The sample consists of approximately 170,000 clones, around 85% of them appearing once. The sequence was obtained from a man aged 25 to 40 with acute or convalescent COVID-19. Source material: peripheral blood. The chain couples TRBV3-1 (or the pseudogene TRBV3-2) to TRBJ2-1, with 11 bases aligning to TRBD2. The CDR3 DNA reads as TGTGCCAGCAGCCCCGGGACTAGCGGTAACAATGAGCAGTTCTTC. This codes for CASSPGTSGNNEQFF.